This TCR beta chain derives from a study of blood T cell repertoires in COVID-19. Study context: Collection of acute and convalescent COVID-19 samples took place in the United States, Italy and Spain. From T cells, B-cell-depleted T cells, or PBMCs came the material, which was cDNA or gDNA.

Original analysis: From reference gene primer amplification, estimates of nucleated cell counts were derived. Clones were read by immunoSEQ multiplex PCR, and TCRdb kept only the in-frame ones, dropping some. D and trimming come from the DNA, and the V and J calls and clone size come from that table. The sample consists of around 150,000 clones, 85% to 95% of them appearing once. The CDR3 has 16 amino acids. The J segment lost 5 bases and the V segment lost 8 bases, leaving 11 bases of the junction unmatched. Germline V gives CDR1 MRHNA, CDR2 SNTAGT. During active infection, Seattle patients enrolled and were then monitored through disease.

The receptor was isolated from a woman aged 60-75 years with COVID-19, enrolled during active disease. Sequencing was done on a sample of peripheral blood. The chain combines TRBV6-4 with TRBJ1-6; TRBD1 aligns across 8 bases. CDR3 residues: CASRWSGTGDNSPLHF. The CDR3, as DNA: TGTGCCAGCCGTTGGTCCGGGACAGGAGATAATTCACCCCTCCACTTT.